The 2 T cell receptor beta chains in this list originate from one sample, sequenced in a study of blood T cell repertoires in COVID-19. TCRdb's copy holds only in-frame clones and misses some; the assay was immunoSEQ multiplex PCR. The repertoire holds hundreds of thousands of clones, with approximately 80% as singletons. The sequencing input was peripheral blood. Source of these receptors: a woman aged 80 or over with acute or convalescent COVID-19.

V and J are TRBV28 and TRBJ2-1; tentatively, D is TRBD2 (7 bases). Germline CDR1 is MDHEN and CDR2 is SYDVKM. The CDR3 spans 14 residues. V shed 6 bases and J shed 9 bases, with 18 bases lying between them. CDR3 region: CASRTPKGGPEQFF. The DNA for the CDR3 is TGTGCCAGCAGAACCCCCAAGGGGGGGCCTGAGCAGTTCTTC.

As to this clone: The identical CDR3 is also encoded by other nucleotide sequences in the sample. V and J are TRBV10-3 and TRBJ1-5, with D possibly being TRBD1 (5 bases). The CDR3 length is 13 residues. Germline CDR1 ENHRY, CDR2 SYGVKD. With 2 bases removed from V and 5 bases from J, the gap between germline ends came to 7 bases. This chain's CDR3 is CAISETGDQPQHF. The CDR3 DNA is TGTGCCATCAGTGAGACGGGGGATCAGCCCCAGCATTTT.